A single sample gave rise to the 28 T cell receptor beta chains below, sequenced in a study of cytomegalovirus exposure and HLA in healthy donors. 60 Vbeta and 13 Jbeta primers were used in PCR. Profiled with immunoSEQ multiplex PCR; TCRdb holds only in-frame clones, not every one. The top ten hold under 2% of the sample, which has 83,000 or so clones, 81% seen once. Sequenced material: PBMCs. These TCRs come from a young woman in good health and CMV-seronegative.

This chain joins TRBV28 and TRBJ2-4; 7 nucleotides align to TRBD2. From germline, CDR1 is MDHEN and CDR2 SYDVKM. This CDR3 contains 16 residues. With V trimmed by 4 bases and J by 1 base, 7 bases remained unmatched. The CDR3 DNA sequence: TGTGCCAGCAGTTATATTGGCGGGAGTGCCAAAAACATTCAGTACTTC. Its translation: CASSYIGGSAKNIQYF.

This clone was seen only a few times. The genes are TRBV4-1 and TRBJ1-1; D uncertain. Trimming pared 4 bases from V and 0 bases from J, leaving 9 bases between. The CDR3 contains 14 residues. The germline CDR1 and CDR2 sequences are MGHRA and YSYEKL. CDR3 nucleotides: TGCGCCAGCAGCCTCCCGGGTATGAACACTGAAGCTTTCTTT. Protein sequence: CASSLPGMNTEAFF.

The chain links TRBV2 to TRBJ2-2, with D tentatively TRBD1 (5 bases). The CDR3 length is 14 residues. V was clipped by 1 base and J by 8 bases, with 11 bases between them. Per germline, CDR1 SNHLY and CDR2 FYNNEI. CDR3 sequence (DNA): TGTGCCAGCAGTGAAGTTCAGGGTCTGGGGGAGCTGTTTTTT. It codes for CASSEVQGLGELFF.

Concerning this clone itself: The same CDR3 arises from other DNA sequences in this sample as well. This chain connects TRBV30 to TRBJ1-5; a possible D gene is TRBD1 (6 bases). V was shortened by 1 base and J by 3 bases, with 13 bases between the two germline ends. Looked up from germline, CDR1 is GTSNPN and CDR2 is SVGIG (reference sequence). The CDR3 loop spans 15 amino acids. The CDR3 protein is CAWSAGQGHNQPQHF. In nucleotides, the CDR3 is TGTGCCTGGAGTGCCGGGCAGGGGCACAATCAGCCCCAGCATTTT.

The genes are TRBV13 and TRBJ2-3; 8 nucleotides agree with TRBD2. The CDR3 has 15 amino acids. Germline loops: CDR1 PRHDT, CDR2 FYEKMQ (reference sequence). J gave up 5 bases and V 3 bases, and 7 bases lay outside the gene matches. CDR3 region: CASSLISGGGDTQYF. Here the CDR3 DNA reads TGTGCCAGCAGCTTGATTTCGGGAGGGGGAGATACGCAGTATTTT.

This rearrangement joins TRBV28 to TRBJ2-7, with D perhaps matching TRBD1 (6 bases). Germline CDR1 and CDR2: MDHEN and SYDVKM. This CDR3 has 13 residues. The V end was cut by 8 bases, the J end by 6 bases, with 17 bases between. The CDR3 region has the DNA TGTGCCAGCCTTGAGACAGGTCAGGGCGAGCAGTACTTC. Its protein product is CASLETGQGEQYF.

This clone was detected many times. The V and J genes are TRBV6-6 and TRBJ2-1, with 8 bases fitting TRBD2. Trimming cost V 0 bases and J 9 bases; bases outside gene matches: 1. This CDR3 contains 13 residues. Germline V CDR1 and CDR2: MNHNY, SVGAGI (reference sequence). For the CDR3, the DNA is TGTGCCAGCAGTTACTCTCTAGCGGGTGAGCAGTTCTTC. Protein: CASSYSLAGEQFF.

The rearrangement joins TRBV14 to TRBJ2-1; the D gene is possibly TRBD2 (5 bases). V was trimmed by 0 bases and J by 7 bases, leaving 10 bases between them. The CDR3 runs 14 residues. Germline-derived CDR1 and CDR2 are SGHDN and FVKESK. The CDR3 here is CASSQDLARNEQFF. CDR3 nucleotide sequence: TGTGCCAGCAGCCAAGACTTAGCGCGGAATGAGCAGTTCTTC.

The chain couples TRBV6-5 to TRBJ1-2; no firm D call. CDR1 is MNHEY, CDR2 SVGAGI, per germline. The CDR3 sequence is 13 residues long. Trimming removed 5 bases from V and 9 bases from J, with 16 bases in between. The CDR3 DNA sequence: TGTGCCAGCAGTGAAGCTCGATTCGGGAGCTACACCTTC. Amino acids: CASSEARFGSYTF.

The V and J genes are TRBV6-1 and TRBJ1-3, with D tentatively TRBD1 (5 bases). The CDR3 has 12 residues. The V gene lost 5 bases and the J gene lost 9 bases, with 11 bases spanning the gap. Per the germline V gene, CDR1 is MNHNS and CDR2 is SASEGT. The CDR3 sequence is CASSNPGGTIYF. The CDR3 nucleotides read TGTGCCAGCAGTAATCCGGGGGGCACCATATATTTT.

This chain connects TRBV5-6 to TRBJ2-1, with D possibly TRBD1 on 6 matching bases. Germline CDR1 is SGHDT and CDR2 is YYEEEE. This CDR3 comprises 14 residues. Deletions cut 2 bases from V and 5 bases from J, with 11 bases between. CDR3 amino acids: CASSFLDRHNEQFF. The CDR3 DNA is TGTGCCAGCAGCTTCCTCGACAGGCACAATGAGCAGTTCTTC.

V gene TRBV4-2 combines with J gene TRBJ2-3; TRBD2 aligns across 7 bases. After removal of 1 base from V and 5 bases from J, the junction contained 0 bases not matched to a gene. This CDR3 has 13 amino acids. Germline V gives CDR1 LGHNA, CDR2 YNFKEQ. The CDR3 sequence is CASSQGEGDTQYF. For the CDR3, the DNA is TGTGCCAGCAGCCAAGGGGAGGGAGATACGCAGTATTTT.

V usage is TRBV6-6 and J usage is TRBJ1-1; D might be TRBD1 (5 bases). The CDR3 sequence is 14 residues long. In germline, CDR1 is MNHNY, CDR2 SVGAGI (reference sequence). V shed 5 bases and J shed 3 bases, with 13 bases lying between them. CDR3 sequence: CASSDQGEYTEAFF. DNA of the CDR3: TGTGCCAGCAGTGACCAGGGTGAGTACACTGAAGCTTTCTTT.

The CDR3 region has the DNA TGTGCCAGCAGCCAAGATAACATTTTGGCAGGGGGCACTGAAGCTTTCTTT. The encoded protein is CASSQDNILAGGTEAFF. The chain carries TRBV4-2 and TRBJ1-1; 7 positions agree with TRBD1. Germline loops: CDR1 LGHNA, CDR2 YNFKEQ. This CDR3 has 17 amino acids. V shed 0 bases, J shed 4 bases, and the junction held 11 bases outside the gene matches.

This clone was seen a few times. CDR3 in DNA: TGCGCCAGCAGCTTGGGCAGGGACACTGAAGCTTTCTTT. Encoded protein: CASSLGRDTEAFF. The gene calls are TRBV5-1 and TRBJ1-1, with a possible D match to TRBD1 (5 bases). Germline assignment: CDR1 SGHRS and CDR2 YFSETQ. V was trimmed by 0 bases and J by 3 bases, leaving 6 bases between them. The CDR3 totals 13 residues.

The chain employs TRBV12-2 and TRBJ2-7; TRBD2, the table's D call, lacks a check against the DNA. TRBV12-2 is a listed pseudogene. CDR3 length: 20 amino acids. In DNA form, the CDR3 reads TGTGCAAGTCGCTCCGAACCATCTAGCGGGTACCTAATACCCTCCTACGAGCAGTACTTC. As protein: CASRSEPSSGYLIPSYEQYF.

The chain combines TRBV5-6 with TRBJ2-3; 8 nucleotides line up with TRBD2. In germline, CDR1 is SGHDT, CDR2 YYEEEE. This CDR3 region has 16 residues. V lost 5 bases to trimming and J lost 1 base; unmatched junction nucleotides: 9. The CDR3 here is CASSPLAGRRTDTQYF. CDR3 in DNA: TGTGCCAGCAGTCCCTTAGCGGGACGACGCACAGATACGCAGTATTTT. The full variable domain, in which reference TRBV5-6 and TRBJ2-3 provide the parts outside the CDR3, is DAGVTQSPTHLIKTRGQQVTLRCSPKSGHDTVSWYQQALGQGPQFIFQYYEEEERQRGNFPDRFSGHQFPNYSSELNVNALLLGDSALYLCASSPLAGRRTDTQYFGPGTRLTVL.

Written as DNA, the CDR3 is TGTGCCTGGAGCCGGGGATCGAGCGAGCAGTACTTC. It codes for CAWSRGSSEQYF. The genes are TRBV30 and TRBJ2-7; D is perhaps TRBD2 (5 bases). The CDR3 contains 12 residues. Deletions cut 3 bases from V and 6 bases from J, with 12 bases between. Germline V gene data show CDR1 as GTSNPN and CDR2 as SVGIG (reference sequence). Based on the CDR3 plus reference TRBV30 and TRBJ2-7, the full variable domain is SQTIHQWPATLVQPVGSPLSLECTVEGTSNPNLYWYRQAAGRGLQLLFYSVGIGQISSEVPQNLSASRPQDRQFILSSKKLLLSDSGFYLCAWSRGSSEQYFGPGTRLTVT.

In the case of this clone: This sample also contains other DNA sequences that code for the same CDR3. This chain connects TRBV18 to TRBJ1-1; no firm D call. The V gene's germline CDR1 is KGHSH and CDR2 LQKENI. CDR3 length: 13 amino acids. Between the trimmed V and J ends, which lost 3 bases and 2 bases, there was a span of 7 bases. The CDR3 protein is CASSPGSNTEAFF. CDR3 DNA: TGTGCCAGCTCACCCGGGAGTAACACTGAAGCTTTCTTT.

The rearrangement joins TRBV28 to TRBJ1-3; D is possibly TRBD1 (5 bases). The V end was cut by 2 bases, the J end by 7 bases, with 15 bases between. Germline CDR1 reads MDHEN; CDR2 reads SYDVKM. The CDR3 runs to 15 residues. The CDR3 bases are TGTGCCAGCAGTTTACCCGGGGGTGTGGGTAACACCATATATTTT. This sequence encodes CASSLPGGVGNTIYF.

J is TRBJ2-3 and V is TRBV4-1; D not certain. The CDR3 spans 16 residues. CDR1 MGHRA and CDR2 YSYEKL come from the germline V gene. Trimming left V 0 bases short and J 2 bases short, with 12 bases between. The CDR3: CASSQDSGIATDTQYF. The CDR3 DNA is TGCGCCAGCAGCCAAGACAGTGGCATTGCCACAGATACGCAGTATTTT.

In DNA, the CDR3 is TGTGCCAGTAGAACCTCCCGGGGGGGGCGAACCGGGGAGCTGTTTTTT. This translates into CASRTSRGGRTGELFF. The chain couples TRBV19 to TRBJ2-2; 8 bases agree with TRBD2. There are 16 residues in the CDR3. Germline values: CDR1 LNHDA, CDR2 SQIVND (reference sequence). With 6 bases clipped from V and 5 bases from J, the junction kept 11 bases outside the gene matches.

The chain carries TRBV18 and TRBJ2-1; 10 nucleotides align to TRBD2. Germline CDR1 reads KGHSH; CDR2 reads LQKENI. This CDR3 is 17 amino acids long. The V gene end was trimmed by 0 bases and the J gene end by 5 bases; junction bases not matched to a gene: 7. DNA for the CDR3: TGTGCCAGCTCACCACCGGGATGGCTAGCGGGGGACAATGAGCAGTTCTTC. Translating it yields CASSPPGWLAGDNEQFF. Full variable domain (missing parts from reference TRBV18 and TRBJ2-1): NAGVMQNPRHLVRRRGQEARLRCSPMKGHSHVYWYRQLPEEGLKFMVYLQKENIIDESGMPKERFSAEFPKEGPSILRIQQVVRGDSAAYFCASSPPGWLAGDNEQFFGPGTRLTVL.

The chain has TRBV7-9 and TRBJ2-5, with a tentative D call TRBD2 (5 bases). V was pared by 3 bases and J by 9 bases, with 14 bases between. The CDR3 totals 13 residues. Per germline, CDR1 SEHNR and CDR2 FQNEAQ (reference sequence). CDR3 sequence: CASSFPQERSQYF. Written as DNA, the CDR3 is TGTGCCAGCAGCTTTCCCCAAGAGCGGTCCCAGTACTTC.

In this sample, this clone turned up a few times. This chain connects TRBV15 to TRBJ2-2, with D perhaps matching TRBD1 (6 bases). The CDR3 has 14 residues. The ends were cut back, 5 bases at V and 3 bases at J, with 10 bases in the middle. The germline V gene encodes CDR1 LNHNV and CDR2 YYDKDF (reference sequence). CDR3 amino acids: CATSLGGDTGELFF. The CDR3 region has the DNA TGTGCCACCAGCTTAGGGGGAGACACCGGGGAGCTGTTTTTT.

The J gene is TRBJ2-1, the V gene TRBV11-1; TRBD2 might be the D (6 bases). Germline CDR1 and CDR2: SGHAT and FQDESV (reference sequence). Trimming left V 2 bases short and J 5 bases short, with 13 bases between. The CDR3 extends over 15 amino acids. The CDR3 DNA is TGTGCCAGCAGCTTAAGGGCGGGAAAAAACAATGAGCAGTTCTTC. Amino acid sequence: CASSLRAGKNNEQFF. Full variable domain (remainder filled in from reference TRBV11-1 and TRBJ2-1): EAEVAQSPRYKITEKSQAVAFWCDPISGHATLYWYRQILGQGPELLVQFQDESVVDDSQLPKDRFSAERLKGVDSTLKIQPAELGDSAMYLCASSLRAGKNNEQFFGPGTRLTVL.

The CDR3 here is CASLPGRGTQYF. The CDR3, as DNA: TGTGCCAGCCTCCCAGGGAGGGGGACCCAGTACTTC. V is TRBV6-6 and J is TRBJ2-5; 7 bases align to TRBD2. There are 12 residues in the CDR3. From germline, CDR1 is MNHNY and CDR2 SVGAGI (reference sequence). The V gene end was trimmed by 8 bases and the J gene end by 7 bases; junction bases not matched to a gene: 7.

The CDR3 nucleotides read TGTGCCAGCAGCTTAACAGCGGAACGATCTAGGGAGACCCAGTACTTC. This codes for CASSLTAERSRETQYF. The V gene is TRBV7-6, the J gene TRBJ2-5; tentative D call: TRBD2 (5 bases). V was cut by 2 bases and J by 5 bases, with 18 bases left in between. Germline CDR1 SGHVS, CDR2 FNYEAQ. CDR3 length: 16 residues.